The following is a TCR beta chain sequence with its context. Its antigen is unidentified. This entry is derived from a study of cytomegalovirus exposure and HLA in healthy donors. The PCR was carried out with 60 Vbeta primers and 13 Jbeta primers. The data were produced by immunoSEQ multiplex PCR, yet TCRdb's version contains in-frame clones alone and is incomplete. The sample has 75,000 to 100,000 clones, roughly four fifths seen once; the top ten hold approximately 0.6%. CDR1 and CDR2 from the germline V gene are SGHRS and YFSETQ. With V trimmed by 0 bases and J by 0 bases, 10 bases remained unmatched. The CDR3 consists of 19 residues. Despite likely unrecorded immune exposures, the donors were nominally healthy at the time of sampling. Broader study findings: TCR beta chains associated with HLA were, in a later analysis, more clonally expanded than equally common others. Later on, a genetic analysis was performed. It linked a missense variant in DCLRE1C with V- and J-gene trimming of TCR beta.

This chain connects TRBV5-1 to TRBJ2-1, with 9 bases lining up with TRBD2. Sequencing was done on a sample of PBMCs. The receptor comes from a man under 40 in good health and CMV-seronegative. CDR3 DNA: TGCGCCAGCAGCTTGGTAGCTAGCGGGACCTCTGGCTCCTACAATGAGCAGTTCTTC. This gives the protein CASSLVASGTSGSYNEQFF.